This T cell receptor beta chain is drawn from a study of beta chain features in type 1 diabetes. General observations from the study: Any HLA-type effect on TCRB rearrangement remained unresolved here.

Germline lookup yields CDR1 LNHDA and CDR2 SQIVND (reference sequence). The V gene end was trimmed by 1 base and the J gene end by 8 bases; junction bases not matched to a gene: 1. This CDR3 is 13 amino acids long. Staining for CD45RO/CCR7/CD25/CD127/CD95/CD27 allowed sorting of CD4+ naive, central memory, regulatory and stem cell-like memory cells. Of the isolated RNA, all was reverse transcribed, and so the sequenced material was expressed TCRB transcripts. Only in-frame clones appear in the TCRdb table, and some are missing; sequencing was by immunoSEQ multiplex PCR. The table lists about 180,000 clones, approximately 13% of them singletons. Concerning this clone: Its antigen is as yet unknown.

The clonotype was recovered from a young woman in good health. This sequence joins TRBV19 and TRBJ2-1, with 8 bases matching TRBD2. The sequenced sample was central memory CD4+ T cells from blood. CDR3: CASSIAAGDEQFF. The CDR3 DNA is TGTGCCAGTAGTATAGCAGCGGGAGATGAGCAGTTCTTC.